The 24 T cell receptor beta chains in this list originate from one sample, sequenced in a study of cytomegalovirus exposure and HLA in healthy donors (dated by TCRdb to about 2017). Library creation used the immunoSEQ multiplex PCR assay. This immuneACCESS table, as held by TCRdb, lists in-frame sequences with V and J called but not all clones. Of the missing ones, under half trace to an unresolved V gene in checked studies; the others have no known cause. The sample table lists 71,000 or so clones, 94% of them with a count of one. 1% of the sample is taken by the ten largest. The specimen was PBMCs. Receptors were obtained from a young woman in good health and CMV-seronegative.

The CDR3 is CASTPGQLNQPQHF. The CDR3 DNA reads as TGTGCCAGCACCCCTGGACAGCTCAATCAGCCCCAGCATTTT. The V and J genes are TRBV6-1 and TRBJ1-5, with D perhaps TRBD1 (6 bases). The V end lost 7 bases, the J end lost 3 bases, and 13 bases lay between the germline ends. This CDR3 comprises 14 residues. CDR1 and CDR2 from the germline V gene are MNHNS and SASEGT.

This clone was counted once. The rearrangement uses TRBV19 and TRBJ1-5, with D possibly TRBD1 on 6 matching bases. V was trimmed by 4 bases and J by 9 bases, leaving 13 bases between them. The germline V gene has CDR1 LNHDA and CDR2 SQIVND (reference sequence). The CDR3 is 13 amino acids. CDR3 DNA sequence: TGTGCCAGTAGTAGTCAGGGGTACCCGCCCCAGCATTTT. It translates to CASSSQGYPPQHF.

The chain carries TRBV19 and TRBJ1-1, with D possibly matching TRBD1 (6 bases). Germline V gene lookup returns CDR1 LNHDA and CDR2 SQIVND (reference sequence). The CDR3 runs 14 residues. V lost 4 bases and J 4 bases, leaving 13 bases between the germline ends. CDR3 DNA sequence: TGTGCCAGTAGTAAACAGGGCATCGTCACTGAAGCTTTCTTT. Translation gives CASSKQGIVTEAFF.

The V and J genes are TRBV7-9 and TRBJ2-7, with D perhaps matching TRBD2 (5 bases). V was clipped by 4 bases and J by 2 bases, with 9 bases between them. The CDR3 sequence is 13 residues long. Germline V gene lookup returns CDR1 SEHNR and CDR2 FQNEAQ (reference sequence). CDR3 residues: CASSSSGPYEQYF. The CDR3 nucleotides are TGTGCCAGCAGCTCGAGCGGACCCTACGAGCAGTACTTC.

The V gene is TRBV9, the J gene TRBJ2-7; 7 positions agree with TRBD2. CDR3 length: 11 residues. Per the germline V gene, CDR1 is SGDLS and CDR2 is YYNGEE. V lost 5 bases to trimming and J lost 7 bases; unmatched junction nucleotides: 3. The CDR3 DNA is TGTGCCAGCAGTGACGGGGGGGAGCAGTACTTC. The encoded protein is CASSDGGEQYF.

The chain is built from TRBV28 and TRBJ2-3, with D possibly TRBD1 on 6 matching bases. CDR3 length: 15 residues. The ends were cut back, 1 base at V and 0 bases at J, with 8 bases in the middle. Germline assignment: CDR1 MDHEN and CDR2 SYDVKM. CDR3 in DNA: TGTGCCAGCAGTTTATCCCAGGGGAGCACAGATACGCAGTATTTT. Translated: CASSLSQGSTDTQYF.

This chain connects TRBV5-6 to TRBJ2-7; D perhaps matches TRBD1 (5 bases). The ends were cut back, 0 bases at V and 5 bases at J, with 12 bases in the middle. Germline assignment: CDR1 SGHDT and CDR2 YYEEEE. The CDR3 sequence is 14 residues long. Written as DNA, the CDR3 is TGTGCCAGCAGCTTGGCAGGCAGGGTGGACGAGCAGTACTTC. This sequence encodes CASSLAGRVDEQYF.

The gene calls are TRBV4-3 and TRBJ1-2; D remains unclear. The germline V and J ends were trimmed by 0 bases and 4 bases, with 12 bases remaining between them. Germline CDR1 reads LGHNA; CDR2 reads YSLEER. The CDR3 spans 15 residues. CDR3 DNA: TGCGCCAGCAGCCAAGATCTCGGGGATGGCTATGGCTACACCTTC. It specifies CASSQDLGDGYGYTF.

The rearrangement uses TRBV7-9 and TRBJ2-3, with a possible D match to TRBD1 (6 bases). Trimming shortened V by 4 bases and J by 7 bases, and 24 bases separated the two germline ends. This CDR3 has 17 amino acids. The germline CDR1 and CDR2 sequences are SEHNR and FQNEAQ (reference sequence). The CDR3: CASSSLGQLEMSHTQYF. The CDR3 DNA sequence: TGTGCCAGCAGCTCTTTAGGACAGTTGGAAATGTCCCATACGCAGTATTTT.

The chain has TRBV6-6 and TRBJ1-1; no clear D. V shed 5 bases and J shed 1 base, with 14 bases lying between them. The germline CDR1 and CDR2 sequences are MNHNY and SVGAGI (reference sequence). The CDR3 spans 15 residues. The DNA for the CDR3 is TGTGCCAGCAGTAGCCCAATGAGGCAGAACACTGAAGCTTTCTTT. Its translation is CASSSPMRQNTEAFF.

The chain links TRBV9 to TRBJ2-3; D possibly corresponds to TRBD2 (7 bases). Germline-derived CDR1 and CDR2 are SGDLS and YYNGEE. This CDR3 has 15 residues. V was pared by 3 bases and J by 4 bases, with 15 bases between. The CDR3 sequence is CASSAGGGGADTQYF. The CDR3 DNA follows: TGTGCCAGCAGCGCGGGGGGCGGGGGAGCAGATACGCAGTATTTT.

This chain uses TRBV6-5 with TRBJ2-1; 9 nucleotides line up with TRBD2. The trim removed 1 base at V and 6 bases at J, leaving 4 bases unmatched. CDR1 MNHEY and CDR2 SVGAGI come from the germline V gene. This CDR3 comprises 15 residues. Written as DNA, the CDR3 is TGTGCCAGCAGTTACTTTGCGGGGGGGCCCAATGAGCAGTTCTTC. Translating gives CASSYFAGGPNEQFF.

This clone was picked up one time. CDR3 protein: CARRGGRGNEQFF. The CDR3 DNA sequence: TGTGCCAGGCGGGGGGGCCGAGGCAATGAGCAGTTCTTC. The rearrangement links TRBV7-9 to TRBJ2-1; 9 nucleotides match TRBD2. Per the germline V gene, CDR1 is SEHNR and CDR2 is FQNEAQ (reference sequence). This CDR3 comprises 13 residues. The junction had 6 bases not matched to a gene; V was cut back by 9 bases and J by 6 bases. Together with reference TRBV7-9 and TRBJ2-1, the CDR3 gives the full variable domain: DTGVSQNPRHKITKRGQNVTFRCDPISEHNRLYWYRQTLGQGPEFLTYFQNEAQLEKSRLLSDRFSAERPKGSFSTLEIQRTEQGDSAMYLCARRGGRGNEQFFGPGTRLTVL.

This sequence joins TRBV7-9 and TRBJ2-1; 8 bases are a match to TRBD1. Germline V CDR1 and CDR2: SEHNR, FQNEAQ (reference sequence). CDR3 length equals 16 residues. V lost 1 base and J lost 9; bases outside the gene matches: 11. CDR3 DNA: TGTGCCAGCAGCTTAGAAGCAGGGGGCGTGGGGGTTGAGCAGTTCTTC. This encodes CASSLEAGGVGVEQFF. The full variable domain, in which reference TRBV7-9 and TRBJ2-1 provide the parts outside the CDR3, is DTGVSQNPRHKITKRGQNVTFRCDPISEHNRLYWYRQTLGQGPEFLTYFQNEAQLEKSRLLSDRFSAERPKGSFSTLEIQRTEQGDSAMYLCASSLEAGGVGVEQFFGPGTRLTVL.

The DNA of the CDR3 is TGTGCCAGCAGCTTATATTCGCGGTCCTCAAACTACGAGCAGTACTTC. Protein: CASSLYSRSSNYEQYF. V is TRBV7-9 and J is TRBJ2-7; no firm D call. The germline V gene has CDR1 SEHNR and CDR2 FQNEAQ (reference sequence). The V end lost 2 bases, the J end lost 3 bases, and 17 bases lay between the germline ends. The CDR3 loop spans 16 amino acids.

The table lists this clone with a count of one. The CDR3 loop reads CASTLRVEQGETQYF. CDR3 nucleotide sequence: TGTGCCAGCACCTTACGGGTGGAACAGGGGGAGACCCAGTACTTC. The chain joins TRBV6-5 to TRBJ2-5, with 7 positions matching TRBD1. With V trimmed by 7 bases and J by 5 bases, 13 bases remained unmatched. Germline lookup yields CDR1 MNHEY and CDR2 SVGAGI. The CDR3 totals 15 residues.

This clone came up a few times. V and J are TRBV7-9 and TRBJ2-1, with D possibly being TRBD1 (5 bases). V lost 1 base and J lost 4, with 5 bases in between. The CDR3 consists of 13 residues. CDR1 SEHNR and CDR2 FQNEAQ come from the germline V gene (reference sequence). In DNA form, the CDR3 reads TGTGCCAGCAGCTTAGGACAGTACAATGAGCAGTTCTTC. It is translated as CASSLGQYNEQFF.

The chain has TRBV5-1 and TRBJ2-2, with 9 bases that match TRBD2. CDR3 length: 16 residues. Trimming took 4 bases from V and 3 from J; bases not matched to a gene: 7. The germline gives CDR1 SGHRS, CDR2 YFSETQ. CDR3 loop: CASSPRAGGDTGELFF. CDR3 bases: TGCGCCAGCAGCCCCCGGGCGGGGGGGGACACCGGGGAGCTGTTTTTT.

V gene TRBV5-1 combines with J gene TRBJ2-7, with 8 bases lining up with TRBD1. The CDR3 runs 15 residues. The germline CDR1 and CDR2 sequences are SGHRS and YFSETQ. With 3 bases clipped from V and 4 bases from J, the junction kept 9 bases outside the gene matches. CDR3 sequence (DNA): TGCGCCAGCAGCTCTCGACAGGGGATTATGTACGAGCAGTACTTC. Translation: CASSSRQGIMYEQYF.

This chain connects TRBV7-9 to TRBJ1-2, with TRBD1 matching over 9 bases. The CDR3 totals 16 residues. CDR1 is SEHNR and CDR2 is FQNEAQ in the germline V gene (reference sequence). Trimming cost V 5 bases and J 8 bases; bases outside gene matches: 15. The CDR3 is CASSQARDRGIGGYTF. In DNA, the CDR3 is TGTGCCAGCAGCCAAGCCCGAGACAGGGGGATTGGGGGCTACACCTTC.

The chain has TRBV18 and TRBJ1-3; D is unclear. Germline V gene data show CDR1 as KGHSH and CDR2 as LQKENI. The CDR3 has 14 residues. V lost 3 bases and J 0 bases, leaving 6 bases between the germline ends. The CDR3 DNA reads as TGTGCCAGCTCACCCGGGGTCTCTGGAAACACCATATATTTT. It yields the protein CASSPGVSGNTIYF.

J is TRBJ2-7 and V is TRBV9; TRBD1 matches at 7 bases. Trimming at V came to 4 bases and at J to 10 bases, leaving 14 bases not matched to a gene. Germline V gene lookup returns CDR1 SGDLS and CDR2 YYNGEE. The CDR3 extends over 14 amino acids. CDR3 loop: CASSSSPRDSRQYF. The CDR3 DNA follows: TGTGCCAGCAGCTCATCCCCTCGGGACAGTAGACAGTACTTC.

The J gene is TRBJ2-7, the V gene TRBV4-2, with D maybe TRBD2 (6 bases). Germline V gene sequence: CDR1 LGHNA, CDR2 YNFKEQ. Trimming removed 1 base at V and 5 bases at J, with 9 bases between. There are 13 residues in the CDR3. The CDR3 loop reads CASSQGLEDEQYF. The CDR3 DNA is TGTGCCAGCAGCCAAGGACTAGAAGACGAGCAGTACTTC.

This clone was found a few times. The chain employs TRBV27 and TRBJ2-7; 8 bases align to TRBD1. Trimming removed 4 bases from V and 0 bases from J; junction bases left unmatched: 2. This CDR3 is 14 amino acids long. CDR1 and CDR2 (germline): MNHEY, SMNVEV (reference sequence). CDR3 protein: CASSSGQASYEQYF. CDR3 DNA: TGTGCCAGCAGTTCGGGACAGGCCTCCTACGAGCAGTACTTC.